Below are 26 T cell receptor beta chains sequenced from a single sample in a study of CXCR3-negative and CXCR3-positive naive CD8 T cells. No antigen has been identified for these receptors. Findings of the study overall: Researchers report that CXCR3-positive naive cells carry more hydrophobic TRB CDR3s than CXCR3-negative naive cells.

Each TRB cDNA library was prepared by 5' RACE (with UMI labels). TCRdb reworked the 5' RACE reads into one entry per CDR3 protein, no DNA. The specimen's table records just under 65,000 distinct CDR3 sequences. Sequenced: naive CXCR3+ CD8+ T cells from blood. Subset described: CD45RO-CCR7+CD27+CD95- naive CD8+ T cells expressing CXCR3 (TNR3+). These receptors all come from a human donor in good health. Some clones in this sample may be carry-over from other donors' samples.

The V gene is TRBV25-1, the J gene TRBJ1-1; TCRdb's assignment of TRBD1 cannot be checked, as there is no DNA. This CDR3 is 15 amino acids long. Germline V lookup: CDR1 MGHDK, CDR2 SYGVNS. The CDR3 reads CASSDPTDIRFEAFF.

This chain links TRBV29-1 with TRBJ1-1; TCRdb designates TRBD1, a call that cannot be tested without DNA. CDR3 length equals 13 residues. Germline V lookup: CDR1 SQVTM, CDR2 ANQGSEA. Here the CDR3 reads CSVAAGMNTEAFF.

This chain connects TRBV7-3 to TRBJ2-5; TCRdb returns TRBD1, unconfirmable since there is no DNA. CDR1 is SGHTA, CDR2 FQGTGA, per germline. This CDR3 comprises 15 residues. The CDR3 loop reads CASSPLGGGEETQYF.

The chain has TRBV28 and TRBJ2-6; absent DNA, TCRdb's TRBD2 call cannot be checked. The CDR3 contains 17 residues. Per germline, CDR1 MDHEN and CDR2 SYDVKM. The CDR3 is CASTLETGLAGANVLTF.

This chain links TRBV29-1 with TRBJ2-2; without DNA, the TCRdb call of TRBD1 cannot be checked. The CDR3 covers 15 residues. Germline V gene sequence: CDR1 SQVTM, CDR2 ANQGSEA. This chain's CDR3 is CSADAGGQNTGELFF.

This sequence joins TRBV29-1 and TRBJ2-2. The length of the CDR3 is 13 residues. The germline V gene encodes CDR1 SQVTM and CDR2 ANQGSEA. The CDR3 reads CSVAGFNTGELFF.

The CDR3 is CASSLRAGARGFGEKLFF. V gene TRBV21-1 combines with J gene TRBJ1-4; TCRdb gives TRBD1 as the D gene, but with no DNA this cannot be confirmed. TRBV21-1 is flagged as a pseudogene. This CDR3 is 18 amino acids long.

The rearrangement joins TRBV4-3 to TRBJ2-2; the TRBD2 assignment by TCRdb is unverifiable without DNA. CDR1 is LGHNA, CDR2 YSLEER, per germline. CDR3 size: 18 residues. The chain's CDR3 is CASSQVSSGGAEAGELFF.

The CDR3 reads CASTPRLEVTYNSPLHF. The chain links TRBV27 to TRBJ1-6. Germline CDR1 reads MNHEY; CDR2 reads SMNVEV (reference sequence). The CDR3 covers 17 residues.

This chain connects TRBV15 to TRBJ1-1; the D call of TRBD1 rests on TCRdb alone, since no DNA is present to check it. The germline gives CDR1 LNHNV, CDR2 YYDKDF (reference sequence). The CDR3 is 15 residues long. The CDR3 protein is CATSRRTGMNTEAFF. Full variable domain (rest looked up from reference TRBV15 and TRBJ1-1): DAMVIQNPRYQVTQFGKPVTLSCSQTLNHNVMYWYQQKSSQAPKLLFHYYDKDFNNEADTPDNFQSRRPNTSFCFLDIRSPGLGDTAMYLCATSRRTGMNTEAFFGQGTRLTVV.

The CDR3 is CASSLYPSTAGLQGRGYTF. The chain links TRBV12-3 or TRBV12-4 to TRBJ1-2; absent DNA, TCRdb's TRBD1 call cannot be checked. The CDR3 is made up of 19 amino acids.

This rearrangement joins TRBV29-1 to TRBJ2-5; TCRdb's D call, TRBD2, is unchecked because there is no DNA. Germline V gives CDR1 SQVTM, CDR2 ANQGSEA. The CDR3 length is 18 residues. The CDR3 is CSVNGARQLLGPQETQYF.

This CDR3 is CASSPDPASYNEQFF. This sequence joins TRBV5-1 and TRBJ2-1. This CDR3 has 15 residues. Germline lookup yields CDR1 SGHRS and CDR2 YFSETQ.

The chain links TRBV29-1 to TRBJ2-3; the D call from TCRdb, TRBD2, cannot be confirmed without DNA. CDR3 size: 19 residues. The germline V gene has CDR1 SQVTM and CDR2 ANQGSEA. The CDR3 loop is CSVDVGLAGGLYSTDTQYF.

The chain carries TRBV6-5 and TRBJ1-4. Germline assignment: CDR1 MNHEY and CDR2 SVGAGI. This CDR3 is 15 amino acids long. This CDR3 is CASSQGTAKNEKLFF.

The chain is built from TRBV4-3 and TRBJ1-1. Germline V gene lookup returns CDR1 LGHNA and CDR2 YSLEER. The length of the CDR3 is 13 residues. CDR3 residues: CASSQDREQEAFF.

The chain has TRBV12-3 or TRBV12-4 and TRBJ2-1; TCRdb calls TRBD1, which cannot be checked without DNA. This CDR3 has 14 residues. CDR3 sequence: CASSSPGTSNEQFF.

This chain joins TRBV20-1 and TRBJ1-1; as DNA is missing, the TRBD1 call by TCRdb cannot be tested. CDR3 length equals 17 residues. Germline lookup yields CDR1 DFQATT and CDR2 SNEGSKA (reference sequence). This chain's CDR3 is CSAREYYRGQKDTEAFF.

This chain joins TRBV29-1 and TRBJ2-3; as DNA is missing, the TRBD1 call by TCRdb cannot be tested. Germline CDR1 reads SQVTM; CDR2 reads ANQGSEA. The CDR3 contains 14 residues. This CDR3 is CSVERDLSTDTQYF.

The rearrangement uses TRBV5-6 and TRBJ2-5; TCRdb lists TRBD1, though no DNA is available to test this call. This CDR3 has 16 residues. CDR1 is SGHDT, CDR2 YYEEEE, per germline. The CDR3 loop reads CASSLAGTFDAETQYF.

The chain joins TRBV5-1 to TRBJ2-7; checking the TCRdb D call of TRBD2 is not possible without DNA. Germline V gene data show CDR1 as SGHRS and CDR2 as YFSETQ. CDR3 length equals 17 residues. This CDR3 reads CASSYEPSGGVYYEQYF.

The chain links TRBV28 to TRBJ2-5. Germline lookup yields CDR1 MDHEN and CDR2 SYDVKM. CDR3 length: 13 amino acids. CDR3 loop: CASSLALPETQYF.

This chain connects TRBV7-9 to TRBJ2-5; TCRdb indicates TRBD1, and absent DNA this call remains unverified. The CDR3 extends over 14 amino acids. Per the germline V gene, CDR1 is SEHNR and CDR2 is FQNEAQ (reference sequence). Here the CDR3 reads CASSLSDPGETQYF.

The CDR3 loop reads CASILAGVNEQFF. The chain is built from TRBV28 and TRBJ2-1; the TCRdb call, TRBD2, lacks DNA for checking. The CDR3 contains 13 residues. Germline loops: CDR1 MDHEN, CDR2 SYDVKM.

This rearrangement joins TRBV4-1 to TRBJ2-1. The CDR3 has 11 amino acids. Germline V gene sequence: CDR1 MGHRA, CDR2 YSYEKL. CDR3 sequence reads: CASSQVDEQFF.

The chain employs TRBV29-1 and TRBJ2-3. This CDR3 has 15 residues. Germline-derived CDR1 and CDR2 are SQVTM and ANQGSEA. The chain's CDR3 is CSVEDLQVGTDTQYF.